These 16 T cell receptor beta chains share one sample of origin, sequenced in a study of regulatory T cells in long-lasting Graves disease. Arm-PCR of CDR3 regions and iRepertoire HTBI primers were used to build TCR beta libraries. TCRdb reanalysed the multiplex PCR reads using MiXCR and keeps one entry per CDR3 protein. The sample carries roughly 400,000 distinct CDR3 sequences, roughly 17% recorded once. Sample time point: newly diagnosed GD, antithyroid drugs for less than 3 months. PBMC RNA served as the TCR library source. This sample was also put to use in a study of T cells in Graves' hyperthyroidism and ophthalmopathy.

The sequencing here drew on peripheral blood mononuclear cells (PBMCs), taken at new diagnosis, from a patient treated with antithyroid drugs. Receptors were obtained from a woman aged 18 to 35 with Graves disease.

This clonotype was seen many times. The chain uses TRBV7-9 and TRBJ1-1, with D perhaps matching TRBD1 (6 bases). Germline V CDR1 and CDR2: SEHNR, FQNEAQ (reference sequence). The CDR3 sequence is 15 residues long. V was shortened by 5 bases and J by 0 bases, with 13 bases between the two germline ends. CDR3: CASSQPGGVNTEAFF. The DNA for the CDR3 is TGTGCCAGCAGCCAACCCGGGGGCGTGAACACTGAAGCTTTCTTT.

This clonotype came up once. This chain joins TRBV9 and TRBJ2-5, with TRBD2 identical over 7 bases. J gave up 4 bases and V 0 bases, and 3 bases lay outside the gene matches. This CDR3 is 14 amino acids long. Germline CDR1 reads SGDLS; CDR2 reads YYNGEE. CDR3 amino acids: CASSVGGGGETQYF. The CDR3 DNA reads as TGTGCCAGCAGCGTAGGGGGGGGTGGAGAGACCCAGTACTTC. Based on the CDR3 plus reference TRBV9 and TRBJ2-5, the full variable domain is DSGVTQTPKHLITATGQRVTLRCSPRSGDLSVYWYQQSLDQGLQFLIQYYNGEERAKGNILERFSAQQFPDLHSELNLSSLELGDSALYFCASSVGGGGETQYFGPGTRLLVL.

Ten or more counts support this clonotype. The chain employs TRBV7-3 and TRBJ2-7; no definite D call. The CDR3 consists of 11 residues. Germline values: CDR1 SGHTA, CDR2 FQGTGA. CDR3 DNA: TGTGCTATCAAGAAGGCCCACGAGCAGTACTTC. This sequence encodes CAIKKAHEQYF.

V is TRBV30 and J is TRBJ2-5; TRBD1 agrees at 7 bases. The V gene end was trimmed by 4 bases and the J gene end by 0 bases; junction bases not matched to a gene: 8. Germline CDR1 reads GTSNPN; CDR2 reads SVGIG (reference sequence). The CDR3 covers 15 residues. This CDR3 reads CAWNPGQSYQETQYF. The CDR3 DNA follows: TGTGCCTGGAACCCGGGACAGTCGTACCAAGAGACCCAGTACTTC. Drawing the rest from reference TRBV30 and TRBJ2-5, the complete variable domain is SQTIHQWPATLVQPVGSPLSLECTVEGTSNPNLYWYRQAAGRGLQLLFYSVGIGQISSEVPQNLSASRPQDRQFILSSKKLLLSDSGFYLCAWNPGQSYQETQYFGPGTRLLVL.

The table lists this clonotype with many counts. The chain couples TRBV28 to TRBJ2-3; a weak D match, TRBD2 (5 bases). The CDR3 has 15 residues. The V and J ends lost 2 bases and 3 bases respectively, with 12 bases between them. CDR1 MDHEN and CDR2 SYDVKM come from the germline V gene. In nucleotides, the CDR3 is TGTGCCAGCAGTTTACCGGGGATCGGAACAGATACGCAGTATTTT. As protein: CASSLPGIGTDTQYF.

This clonotype was observed many times. The CDR3 DNA reads as TGTGCCAGCTCACCCGATACAGGGGGCACCACTGAAGCTTTCTTT. As protein: CASSPDTGGTTEAFF. The chain links TRBV18 to TRBJ1-1, with TRBD1 identical over 9 bases. V lost 3 bases and J lost 4; bases outside the gene matches: 6. This CDR3 contains 15 residues. Germline loops: CDR1 KGHSH, CDR2 LQKENI.

This clonotype was seen many times. The J gene is TRBJ1-2, the V gene TRBV3-1; a weak D match, TRBD1 (6 bases). The V and J ends lost 4 bases and 4 bases respectively, with 10 bases between them. The CDR3 length is 13 residues. Germline V lookup: CDR1 LGHDT, CDR2 YNNKEL (reference sequence). The CDR3 region has the DNA TGTGCCAGCAGCCTCAAGACAGGCTATGGCTACACCTTC. It translates to CASSLKTGYGYTF.

The chain has TRBV11-1 and TRBJ2-5; unclear D gene. V lost 5 bases to trimming and J lost 1 base, with 8 bases between them. The germline CDR1 and CDR2 sequences are SGHAT and FQDESV (reference sequence). This CDR3 contains 13 residues. CDR3 sequence reads: CASSRLIQETQYF. The CDR3 DNA is TGTGCCAGCAGCCGTCTGATCCAAGAGACCCAGTACTTC.

This clonotype has only a few counts. The J gene is TRBJ1-1, the V gene TRBV29-1, with D hard to call. Looked up from germline, CDR1 is SQVTM and CDR2 is ANQGSEA. CDR3 length equals 11 residues. Trimming left V 8 bases short and J 1 base short, with 8 bases between. For the CDR3, the DNA is TGCAGCACGACGGAGAACACTGAAGCTTTCTTT. It specifies CSTTENTEAFF.

This clonotype was recorded many times. This rearrangement joins TRBV20-1 to TRBJ2-7, with 10 bases fitting TRBD2. This CDR3 contains 15 residues. The germline CDR1 and CDR2 sequences are DFQATT and SNEGSKA (reference sequence). V gave up 3 bases and J gave up 7 bases; unmatched junction bases: 12. The CDR3 DNA reads as TGCAGTGCTAGGCACCAGCGGGAGGGCCGGAAAGAGCAGTACTTC. Translated: CSARHQREGRKEQYF.

This clonotype has just a few counts. The J gene is TRBJ2-6, the V gene TRBV6-5; D is undetermined. The germline V and J ends were trimmed by 0 bases and 0 bases, with 12 bases remaining between them. The CDR3 runs 18 residues. Germline V gene data show CDR1 as MNHEY and CDR2 as SVGAGI. The CDR3 DNA sequence: TGTGCCAGCAGTTACTCGATCCCGGGCAGCTCTGGGGCCAACGTCCTGACTTTC. It translates to CASSYSIPGSSGANVLTF.

This clonotype was seen a single time. V and J are TRBV13 and TRBJ2-1; 7 positions agree with TRBD2. There are 13 residues in the CDR3. The germline V gene has CDR1 PRHDT and CDR2 FYEKMQ (reference sequence). After removal of 4 bases from V and 8 bases from J, the junction contained 5 bases not matched to a gene. Written as DNA, the CDR3 is TGTGCCAGCAGCTGGGCGGGAGTAGATGAGCAGTTCTTC. This translates into CASSWAGVDEQFF.

This clonotype was seen repeatedly, ten times or more. The chain uses TRBV6-1 and TRBJ1-5; D is undetermined. Germline CDR1 MNHNS, CDR2 SASEGT. This CDR3 has 13 residues. Between the trimmed V and J ends, which lost 1 base and 3 bases, there was a span of 4 bases. In DNA, the CDR3 is TGTGCCAGCAGTGAAGTCGTCAATCAGCCCCAGCATTTT. Protein sequence: CASSEVVNQPQHF.

V usage is TRBV27 and J usage is TRBJ1-4, with unresolved D. Per the germline V gene, CDR1 is MNHEY and CDR2 is SMNVEV (reference sequence). This CDR3 comprises 15 residues. V lost 3 bases and J 8 bases, leaving 16 bases between the germline ends. For the CDR3, the DNA is TGTGCCAGCAGTTTTTCTCTAGCAGCAAGCGAAAAACTGTTTTTT. Its protein product is CASSFSLAASEKLFF.

This clonotype was counted ten times or more. CDR3 DNA sequence: TGTGCCAGCGGGGATACGTTTAATTCACCCCTCCACTTT. It translates to CASGDTFNSPLHF. The chain combines TRBV28 with TRBJ1-6; no clear D. The length of the CDR3 is 13 residues. Germline assignment: CDR1 MDHEN and CDR2 SYDVKM. The ends were cut back, 8 bases at V and 6 bases at J, with 11 bases in the middle.

This clonotype was observed a few times. The chain carries TRBV11-1 and TRBJ2-1, with D perhaps assigned TRBD1 or TRBD2 (5 bases each). Germline CDR1 reads SGHAT; CDR2 reads FQDESV (reference sequence). The CDR3 runs 16 residues. Trimming shortened V by 5 bases and J by 4 bases, and 18 bases separated the two germline ends. CDR3 residues: CASSSWMGDTYNEQFF. CDR3 sequence (DNA): TGTGCCAGCAGCAGCTGGATGGGGGATACTTACAATGAGCAGTTCTTC.